A single T cell receptor (beta chain) is shown here with its context. The sample belongs to a study of blood T cell repertoires in COVID-19. For the study at large: COVID-19 samples collected from the United States, Italy and Spain covered acute and convalescent phases.

This CDR3 has 16 amino acids. The germline V gene encodes CDR1 SGDLS and CDR2 YYNGEE. The ends were cut back, 4 bases at V and 0 bases at J, with 16 bases in the middle. In the original processing: It was from reference gene primer amplification that nucleated cell counts were estimated. Repertoires were generated with immunoSEQ multiplex PCR, while TCRdb's copy carries only in-frame clones and drops some. From that table come the V and J calls and clone size; the DNA was used to work out D and trimming. The repertoire holds about 55,000 clones, with about four fifths as singletons. J is TRBJ1-1 and V is TRBV9; TRBD1 might be the D (6 bases). The sample consisted of peripheral blood. The receptor was isolated from a human donor in a cohort sampled during active or convalescent COVID-19. CDR3 DNA sequence: TGTGCCAGCAGCCTAAGGCCGGGGGGCATGAACACTGAAGCTTTCTTT. Its translation: CASSLRPGGMNTEAFF. The whole variable domain, filled in from reference TRBV9 and TRBJ1-1, reads DSGVTQTPKHLITATGQRVTLRCSPRSGDLSVYWYQQSLDQGLQFLIQYYNGEERAKGNILERFSAQQFPDLHSELNLSSLELGDSALYFCASSLRPGGMNTEAFFGQGTRLTVV.